These T cell receptor beta chains were read from a single sample in a study of cytomegalovirus exposure and HLA in healthy donors. Libraries were prepared by immunoSEQ multiplex PCR; TCRdb keeps only in-frame clonotypes and omits some of them. In the table there are under 130,000 clones, over 75% of which are singletons. The specimen was PBMCs. The receptors were gathered from a middle-aged woman in good health and CMV-seropositive. Both conserved end residues are part of each CDR3. D genes are given only for firm matches. Clone size is not always given. Where it is, it says once, few, many or a class for expanded clones.

v_gene,j_gene,abundance,d_gene,CDR3aa,CDR3nt
TRBV10-1,TRBJ2-7,NA,NA,CASSVAGSPYEQYF,TGCGCCAGCAGTGTTGCGGGGTCGCCCTACGAGCAGTACTTC
TRBV18,TRBJ2-5,NA,TRBD2,CASSPGTSGGETQYF,TGTGCCAGCTCACCAGGGACTAGCGGGGGAGAGACCCAGTACTTC
TRBV7-9,TRBJ1-3,NA,NA,CSSSLGPTGKEGNTIYF,TGTTCCAGCAGCTTAGGTCCTACAGGGAAGGAAGGAAACACCATATATTTT
TRBV6-5,TRBJ2-7,NA,TRBD2,CASSYTGGYEQYF,TGTGCCAGCAGTTACACGGGGGGCTACGAGCAGTACTTC
TRBV10-3,TRBJ2-1,once,TRBD2,CAISEPGTSGGPDNEQFF,TGTGCCATCAGTGAGCCTGGGACTAGCGGGGGTCCCGACAATGAGCAGTTCTTC
TRBV9,TRBJ1-2,NA,TRBD1,CASSVTPGTGDRHGYTF,TGTGCCAGCAGCGTAACTCCCGGGACAGGAGACCGTCATGGCTACACCTTC
TRBV27,TRBJ1-1,NA,NA,CASSPTANTEAFF,TGTGCCAGCAGCCCCACAGCGAACACTGAAGCTTTCTTT
TRBV6-6,TRBJ1-2,few,TRBD1,CASILHPGQGAFGYTF,TGTGCCAGCATCCTACATCCGGGACAGGGGGCTTTTGGCTACACCTTC
TRBV28,TRBJ2-3,NA,NA,CASSQGRPSPDTQYF,TGTGCCAGCAGCCAGGGGCGCCCCTCCCCAGATACGCAGTATTTT
TRBV28,TRBJ1-2,few,TRBD1,CASSSYRGPNYGYTF,TGTGCCAGCAGCTCTTACAGGGGGCCCAACTATGGCTACACCTTC
TRBV11-2,TRBJ2-3,NA,NA,CASSHFERHTDTQYF,TGTGCCAGCAGTCATTTTGAGCGGCACACAGATACGCAGTATTTT
TRBV2,TRBJ2-3,NA,NA,CALTRADTQYF,TGTGCCCTCACTAGGGCAGATACGCAGTATTTT
TRBV9,TRBJ1-2,NA,NA,CASSVGVRAGYGYTF,TGTGCCAGCAGCGTAGGAGTAAGGGCGGGCTATGGCTACACCTTC
TRBV7-2,TRBJ2-1,NA,TRBD2,CASTLFSGGANEQFF,TGTGCCAGCACCCTATTCTCGGGAGGAGCCAATGAGCAGTTCTTC
TRBV28,TRBJ1-2,NA,NA,CASSLAGVYGYTF,TGTGCCAGCAGTTTGGCGGGGGTCTATGGCTACACCTTC
TRBV5-1,TRBJ2-5,NA,TRBD2,CASSLVPSGRMLQEAQYF,TGCGCCAGCAGCTTGGTGCCTAGCGGGAGAATGCTCCAAGAGGCCCAGTACTTC
TRBV4-3,TRBJ2-3,NA,TRBD2,CASSQEIPSGGANTQYF,TGCGCCAGCAGCCAAGAAATTCCTAGCGGGGGGGCAAATACGCAGTATTTT
TRBV6-1,TRBJ1-3,NA,NA,CASSEQGSSGNTIYF,TGTGCCAGCAGTGAACAGGGGAGCTCTGGAAACACCATATATTTT
TRBV27,TRBJ2-1,NA,TRBD2,CASSLERAGGSYNEQFF,TGTGCCAGCAGTTTAGAAAGGGCGGGAGGGTCCTACAATGAGCAGTTCTTC
TRBV28,TRBJ2-5,NA,NA,CASSSLPETQYF,TGTGCCAGCAGTTCCCTTCCAGAGACCCAGTACTTC